This paragraph reports one TCR delta chain. The specificity of this receptor is unknown. One base separates it from a far larger clone, so it is likely a read error. Other nucleotide sequences from this sample produce the same CDR3. Vgamma9/Vdelta2+ and Vdelta2-negative gammadelta T cell populations were flow-sorted from peripheral blood mononuclear cells for bulk TCR repertoire analysis. This entry belongs to a study of γδ T cells in repeated Plasmodium falciparum infection (dated by TCRdb to the early 2020s). With regard to the full study: The natural-infection arm enrolled Malian children exposed to intense seasonal malaria transmission, compared against age and gender matched Australian children. Four to six malaria-naive U.S. adults underwent four controlled human malaria infections by bites from P. falciparum NF54-infected Anopheles stephensi mosquitoes over roughly 580 days. Controlled-infection subjects were sampled at baseline, immediately before selected infections, and 21 days after each infection. Malian gammadelta TCR repertoires were analysed cross-sectionally during no-transmission periods and longitudinally across acute febrile malaria episodes. The study looked at how repeated Plasmodium falciparum infection shapes the human gammadelta T cell repertoire, using both natural infection in Mali and controlled human malaria infection. Results and caveats for the whole study, not just this receptor: Vdelta2-negative gammadelta TCR repertoires from Malian children appeared more clonally expanded, less diverse and less shared than those of Australian children. In Vdelta2-negative, largely Vdelta1+, gammadelta TCR repertoires, repeated controlled infections appeared to drive waves of new clonotype selection. The controlled-infection cohort was small, limiting analysis of inter-individual variability in gammadelta T cell responses. Generalizability was limited because the Malian cohort was drawn from a small rural village of predominantly one ethnic group. Vgamma9/Vdelta2+ TCR repertoires kept a highly stable polyclonal repertoire across time and infection, and many TCRgamma sequences overlapped between individuals.

The library was obtained by multiplex PCR. Sequencing used an Illumina MiSeq. Both TCR gamma (TRG) and TCR delta (TRD) chains were sequenced from each sorted gammadelta T cell sample. Per the authors' processing: The repertoire analyses used clonotype tree plots, the accumulated frequency of the top 20 clonotypes, and diversity index (DI) and D75 metrics. TCRdb processed the public reads again with the CATT caller, after which rows with matching DNA were combined. TCRdb, not the authors, supplied the V and J calls. The sample has 93,000 or so delta-chain clones on record, less than 1% of them singletons. The ten largest clones represent 7.5% to 10% of the sample. In the germline V gene, CDR1 corresponds to TSWWSYY and CDR2 to QGS. Inclusive of the bounding cysteine and phenylalanine, the CDR3 is 20 residues long. The entry retains the CDR3 DNA only, 60 bases that are in frame from base 1.

The chain is made from TRDV1 and TRDJ1; TRDD3 lines up with 9 middle nucleotides. The J gene is not listed in TCRdb, so it was assigned here from a DNA match to germline. The clonotype originates from a pool of human donors (malaria-infected and uninfected, not separated). Sequenced sample: gamma-delta T cells from blood. The DNA sequence reads TGCGCTCTTGGGGAACTTCCTCCCCCTCTGGGGGATCTGTACACCGATAAACTCATCTTT. Its product reads: CALGELPPPLGDLYTDKLIF.